This TCR beta chain was recovered during a study of T cell responses to AZD1222 COVID-19 vaccine. In its sample, this clone was seen once. Antigen: not known. Other DNA sequences within the sample encode an identical CDR3. Points from the study as a whole: Spike-specific TCR breadth and depth rose after two AZD1222 doses.

This CDR3 contains 15 residues. From germline, CDR1 is SGHTA and CDR2 FQGTGA. Trimming at V came to 3 bases and at J to 5 bases, leaving 5 bases not matched to a gene. Repertoires were generated with immunoSEQ multiplex PCR, while TCRdb's copy carries only in-frame clones and drops some. Here the sample spans roughly 200,000 clones, 80% to 95% being singletons. The chain employs TRBV7-3 and TRBJ2-1; 9 bases fit TRBD1. The sample was peripheral blood, taken 28 days after the second AZD1222 dose. This TCR was sampled from an adult who received the AZD1222 COVID-19 vaccine. The CDR3, as DNA: TGTGCCAGCAGCTTGGGACAGGGACTCGACAATGAGCAGTTCTTC. It translates to CASSLGQGLDNEQFF. The whole variable domain, filled in from reference TRBV7-3 and TRBJ2-1, reads GAGVSQTPSNKVTEKGKYVELRCDPISGHTALYWYRQSLGQGPEFLIYFQGTGAADDSGLPNDRFFAVRPEGSVSTLKIQRTERGDSAVYLCASSLGQGLDNEQFFGPGTRLTVL.